Included here is one T cell receptor (beta chain) sequence, with context. The antigen remains undetermined. This record belongs to a study of cytomegalovirus exposure and HLA in healthy donors. General study results and limits: Later on, analysis showed that most CMV-associated TCR beta chains appeared to be HLA-restricted.

Primers: 60 Vbeta forward and 13 Jbeta reverse. Only in-frame clones appear in the TCRdb table, and some are missing; sequencing was by immunoSEQ multiplex PCR. In the table there are 200,000 or so clones, about 80% of which are singletons. The CDR3 consists of 13 residues. The germline CDR1 and CDR2 sequences are SGHDT and YYEEEE. Between the trimmed V and J ends, which lost 1 base and 7 bases, there was a span of 11 bases. The V call is TRBV5-6, the J call TRBJ2-5; a weak D match, TRBD2 (5 bases). The source of this sequence is a young woman in good health and CMV-seropositive. The material sequenced was PBMCs. The CDR3 DNA sequence: TGTGCCAGCAGCTTGCTGGGCCGGGGGACCCAGTACTTC. Translated, it gives CASSLLGRGTQYF.